Presented here are 4 T cell receptor beta chains from one specimen sequenced in a study of T cells after yellow fever vaccination. MiXCR was run by TCRdb on the 5' RACE reads, yielding one entry per CDR3 protein. The sample shows 250,000 to 400,000 distinct CDR3 sequences, roughly 4.3% of them seen only once. This sample comprised PBMCs, obtained 15 days after the yellow fever booster vaccination. These TCRs come from a man younger than 35 who received the YFV17D yellow fever vaccine.

This clonotype was counted a few times. The chain carries TRBV29-1 and TRBJ1-5; 9 bases are a match to TRBD1. CDR3 length: 19 amino acids. With 8 bases clipped from V and 1 base from J, the junction kept 21 bases outside the gene matches. The germline CDR1 and CDR2 sequences are SQVTM and ANQGSEA. The DNA for the CDR3 is TGCAGCATTCCCTGGACCTACAGGGGGCCCCAAGAGAGCAATCAGCCCCAGCATTTT. As protein: CSIPWTYRGPQESNQPQHF.

There are many counts of this clonotype. The V and J genes are TRBV7-2 and TRBJ1-5; 7 bases are a match to TRBD1. V was pared by 5 bases and J by 9 bases, with 10 bases of the junction left unmatched. This CDR3 has 14 residues. The germline V gene has CDR1 SGHTA and CDR2 FQGNSA. In DNA form, the CDR3 reads TGTGCCAGCAGCCCAGAGGGTAGGGGGCGGCCCCAGCATTTT. This sequence encodes CASSPEGRGRPQHF.

The chain recombines TRBV20-1 with TRBJ1-5, with D possibly TRBD1 on 5 matching bases. Per the germline V gene, CDR1 is DFQATT and CDR2 is SNEGSKA (reference sequence). This CDR3 is 13 amino acids long. Trimming shortened V by 3 bases and J by 4 bases, and 10 bases separated the two germline ends. The CDR3 region is CSARVRQNQPQHF. CDR3 sequence (DNA): TGCAGTGCTAGGGTAAGACAGAATCAGCCCCAGCATTTT.

This clonotype was observed a handful of times. The chain uses TRBV7-9 and TRBJ1-4; D call uncertain. The CDR3 has 14 amino acids. Germline CDR1 and CDR2: SEHNR and FQNEAQ (reference sequence). V lost 1 base, J lost 8 bases, and 11 bases lay in between. The CDR3 bases are TGTGCCAGCAGCTTAGGGGCCGCTAGGGAAAAACTGTTTTTT. Protein sequence: CASSLGAAREKLFF.